Listed here are 13 T cell receptor beta chains from one sample, sequenced in a study of CD8 T cells in ankylosing spondylitis. TCRdb passed the 5' RACE reads through MiXCR, listing each CDR3 protein once. This table holds 150,000 to 200,000 distinct CDR3 sequences, roughly 31% found once. The source material was synovial fluid, either unsorted or a sorted T cell fraction (not recorded which). The receptors here all came from a male donor with ankylosing spondylitis.

This clonotype has just a few counts. This rearrangement joins TRBV25-1 to TRBJ2-7; D remains ambiguous. Trimming pared 3 bases from V and 6 bases from J, leaving 21 bases between. The CDR3 spans 16 residues. Germline V gene data show CDR1 as MGHDK and CDR2 as SYGVNS. CDR3: CASSEPPSTPAREQYF. The CDR3 DNA is TGTGCCAGCAGTGAGCCCCCTTCGACGCCCGCTCGCGAGCAGTACTTC.

The rearrangement joins TRBV4-1 to TRBJ2-7; 11 bases align to TRBD2. From germline, CDR1 is MGHRA and CDR2 YSYEKL. J gave up 0 bases and V 1 base, and 11 bases lay outside the gene matches. The CDR3 is made up of 19 amino acids. The CDR3 DNA reads as TGCGCCAGCAGCCAAGGGGAACTAGCGGGGGCTTTTAGCTCCTACGAGCAGTACTTC. Protein: CASSQGELAGAFSSYEQYF.

This clonotype showed up just a few times. The chain is built from TRBV10-3 and TRBJ2-7; TRBD1 matches at 7 bases. The CDR3 has 14 amino acids. Germline V lookup: CDR1 ENHRY, CDR2 SYGVKD. Germline trimming cut 0 bases from V and 5 bases from J; bases unmatched to any gene: 4. The CDR3 DNA follows: TGTGCCATCAGTGAGTCCCCCAGGGGGAACGAGCAGTACTTC. Its protein product is CAISESPRGNEQYF.

This clonotype was counted a single time. The V call is TRBV3-1, the J call TRBJ2-5, with 7 nucleotides matching TRBD2. Trimming took 4 bases from V and 3 from J; bases not matched to a gene: 5. CDR1 is LGHDT and CDR2 is YNNKEL in the germline V gene (reference sequence). The CDR3 covers 14 residues. The CDR3 nucleotides are TGTGCCAGCAGCCTCGCGGGGAGGGAAGAGACCCAGTACTTC. Its translation is CASSLAGREETQYF.

This chain joins TRBV5-1 and TRBJ2-3, with 8 bases aligning to TRBD2. The length of the CDR3 is 15 residues. Per germline, CDR1 SGHRS and CDR2 YFSETQ. Germline trimming cut 2 bases from V and 2 bases from J; bases unmatched to any gene: 4. CDR3 nucleotides: TGCGCCAGCAGCTTCGGGGGGGCTTCCACAGATACGCAGTATTTT. Its translation: CASSFGGASTDTQYF.

J is TRBJ2-1 and V is TRBV12-3 or TRBV12-4; a possible D gene is TRBD2 (5 bases). The CDR3 has 15 residues. The germline V and J ends were trimmed by 2 bases and 8 bases, with 16 bases remaining between them. In nucleotides, the CDR3 is TGTGCCAGCAGTTTACGGCGGGCCGGAGGCGATGAGCAGTTCTTC. This gives the protein CASSLRRAGGDEQFF.

Ten or more counts support this clonotype. This chain links TRBV14 with TRBJ2-2; 13 nucleotides line up with TRBD2. The junction had 9 bases not matched to a gene; V was cut back by 4 bases and J by 4 bases. The length of the CDR3 is 18 residues. Per the germline V gene, CDR1 is SGHDN and CDR2 is FVKESK. CDR3 protein: CASSRTVTSGRRTGELFF. CDR3 nucleotides: TGTGCCAGCAGCCGAACAGTGACTAGCGGGAGGCGCACCGGGGAGCTGTTTTTT. Variable domain in full (rest from reference TRBV14 and TRBJ2-2): EAGVTQFPSHSVIEKGQTVTLRCDPISGHDNLYWYRRVMGKEIKFLLHFVKESKQDESGMPNNRFLAERTGGTYSTLKVQPAELEDSGVYFCASSRTVTSGRRTGELFFGEGSRLTVL.

The chain joins TRBV6-6 to TRBJ2-5, with D possibly called TRBD1 or TRBD2 (5 bases each). With 8 bases removed from V and 5 bases from J, the gap between germline ends came to 12 bases. CDR1 is MNHNY and CDR2 is SVGAGI in the germline V gene (reference sequence). The CDR3 covers 12 residues. This chain's CDR3 is CASQLWGETQYF. The DNA for the CDR3 is TGTGCCAGCCAACTTTGGGGGGAGACCCAGTACTTC.

This clonotype has more than one count but fewer than ten. The chain carries TRBV20-1 and TRBJ2-4; D tentatively fits TRBD1 or TRBD2 (5 bases each). Germline V gene sequence: CDR1 DFQATT, CDR2 SNEGSKA (reference sequence). There are 12 residues in the CDR3. V shed 3 bases and J shed 8 bases, with 11 bases lying between them. This CDR3 reads CSARGDGDIQYF. CDR3 coding DNA: TGCAGTGCTAGGGGGGACGGGGACATTCAGTACTTC.

This clonotype was counted at least ten times. V gene TRBV5-1 combines with J gene TRBJ2-1; D unresolved. V lost 0 bases and J lost 1, with 5 bases in between. The germline gives CDR1 SGHRS, CDR2 YFSETQ. The length of the CDR3 is 14 residues. Written as DNA, the CDR3 is TGCGCCAGCAGCTTGGGACCATCCTACAATGAGCAGTTCTTC. Protein sequence: CASSLGPSYNEQFF.

The rearrangement joins TRBV5-5 to TRBJ2-3, with 7 bases that match TRBD2. The V segment lost 1 base and the J segment 5 bases; nucleotides outside the gene matches: 1. The CDR3 is 13 residues long. Looked up from germline, CDR1 is SGHKS and CDR2 is YYEKEE (reference sequence). CDR3 bases: TGTGCCAGCAGCTTGCGGGGGGAAGATACGCAGTATTTT. Protein: CASSLRGEDTQYF. Together with reference TRBV5-5 and TRBJ2-3, the CDR3 gives the full variable domain: DAGVTQSPTHLIKTRGQQVTLRCSPISGHKSVSWYQQVLGQGPQFIFQYYEKEERGRGNFPDRFSARQFPNYSSELNVNALLLGDSALYLCASSLRGEDTQYFGPGTRLTVL.

This clonotype showed up just a few times. The genes are TRBV20-1 and TRBJ2-5; possibly TRBD2 for D (6 bases). Germline-derived CDR1 and CDR2 are DFQATT and SNEGSKA (reference sequence). There are 13 residues in the CDR3. With 4 bases removed from V and 2 bases from J, the gap between germline ends came to 11 bases. The CDR3, as DNA: TGCAGTGCTACTCCGGGAGCTCAAGAGACCCAGTACTTC. Encoded protein: CSATPGAQETQYF.

The chain has TRBV29-1 and TRBJ2-2, with D perhaps matching TRBD1 (7 bases). CDR1 SQVTM and CDR2 ANQGSEA come from the germline V gene. The CDR3 is 13 amino acids. In nucleotides, the CDR3 is TGCAATCGGAGGGGGCCGAACACCGGGGAGCTGTTTTTT. Amino acid sequence: CNRRGPNTGELFF.